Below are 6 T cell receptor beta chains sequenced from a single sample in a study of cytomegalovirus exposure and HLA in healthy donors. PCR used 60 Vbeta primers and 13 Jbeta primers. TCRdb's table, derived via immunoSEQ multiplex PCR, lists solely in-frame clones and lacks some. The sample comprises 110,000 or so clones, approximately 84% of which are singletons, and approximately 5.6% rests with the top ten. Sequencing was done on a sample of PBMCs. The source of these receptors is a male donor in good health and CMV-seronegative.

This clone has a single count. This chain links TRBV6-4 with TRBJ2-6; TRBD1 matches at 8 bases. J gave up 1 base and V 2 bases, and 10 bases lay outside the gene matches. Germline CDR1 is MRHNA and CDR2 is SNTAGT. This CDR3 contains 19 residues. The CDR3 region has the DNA TGTGCCAGCAGTGACACTACAGGACAGGGAGATTCTGGGGCCAACGTCCTGACTTTC. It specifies CASSDTTGQGDSGANVLTF.

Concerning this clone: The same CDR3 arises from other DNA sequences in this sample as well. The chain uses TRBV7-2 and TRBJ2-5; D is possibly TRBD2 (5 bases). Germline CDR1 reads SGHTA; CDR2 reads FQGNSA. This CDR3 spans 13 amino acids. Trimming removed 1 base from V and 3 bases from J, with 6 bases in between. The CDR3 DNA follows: TGTGCCAGCAGCTTAGAAGCGGAAGAGACCCAGTACTTC. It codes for CASSLEAEETQYF.

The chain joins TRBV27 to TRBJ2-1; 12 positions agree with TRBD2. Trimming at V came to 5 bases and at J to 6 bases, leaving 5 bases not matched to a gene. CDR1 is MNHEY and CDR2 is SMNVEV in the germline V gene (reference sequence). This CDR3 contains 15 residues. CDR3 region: CASSRLAGESNEQFF. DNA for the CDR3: TGTGCCAGCAGTAGACTAGCGGGAGAATCCAATGAGCAGTTCTTC.

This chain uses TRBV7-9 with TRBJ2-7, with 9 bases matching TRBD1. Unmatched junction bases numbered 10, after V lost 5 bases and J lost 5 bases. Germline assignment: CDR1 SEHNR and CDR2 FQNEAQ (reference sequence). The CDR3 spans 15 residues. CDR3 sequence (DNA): TGTGCCAGCAGCCCGGGACAGGGAGGAATTCACGAGCAGTACTTC. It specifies CASSPGQGGIHEQYF.

CDR3 in DNA: TGTGCCAGCAGTTTACTAGCGGGGGATTACAATGAGCAGTTCTTC. Translated, it gives CASSLLAGDYNEQFF. The chain uses TRBV6-4 and TRBJ2-1, with 11 positions matching TRBD2. Germline CDR1 MRHNA, CDR2 SNTAGT. J lost 4 bases, V lost 5 bases, and 4 bases had no gene match. The CDR3 extends over 15 amino acids.

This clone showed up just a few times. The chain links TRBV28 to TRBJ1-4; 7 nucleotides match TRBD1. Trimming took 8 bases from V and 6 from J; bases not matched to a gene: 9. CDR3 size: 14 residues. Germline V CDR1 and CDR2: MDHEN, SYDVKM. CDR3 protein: CASLGTVKDEKLFF. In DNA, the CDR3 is TGTGCCAGCTTGGGGACAGTAAAGGATGAAAAACTGTTTTTT.